The entry below gives a single T cell receptor (beta chain) sequence along with its context. The specificity of this receptor is unknown. No much larger clone is present one base from it, and per-base qualities are unavailable. Read against the paper, the sample's treatment or condition label means: about 20 received Ad26.COV2.S at low or high dose, single or two shots; roughly five received placebo; per-sample allocation not given. For vaccine and placebo recipients, the sequenced repertoires came from samples collected on day 63 after the first injection. Between 29 July and 7 August 2020, Cohort 1b enrolled approximately 26 adults aged 18-55 years at one site in Boston, USA. Ad26.COV2.S was a replication-incompetent adenovirus type 26 vector that expressed a prefusion-stabilized SARS-CoV-2 spike protein derived from the original Wuhan strain. TCRbeta CDR3 regions were sequenced with the immunoSEQ Assay. After extraction, genomic DNA underwent amplification by bias-controlled multiplex PCR, followed by high-throughput sequencing. Regarding the original processing steps: To quantify the absolute abundance of each unique TCRbeta CDR3 region, sequences were collapsed and filtered. T cell fraction was estimated by normalizing TCRbeta template counts to usable DNA, which was measured by amplifying reference genes present in all nucleated cells. Repertoire TCRs were annotated as SARS-CoV-2-specific when V gene, CDR3 amino acid sequence and J gene were exactly matched to a known reactive TCR set. The reference SARS-CoV-2 TCR set came from MIRA and was filtered for enrichment in COVID-19-positive ImmuneCODE repertoires, removing public or cross-reactive TCRs. Based on the MIRA antigens, annotated TCRs were further analysed at the level of specific ORF or position within ORF. Breadth was defined as annotated unique rearrangements over total unique productive rearrangements; depth was the summed frequency of those rearrangements. Two-sided Wilcoxon rank-sum tests were used to compare TCR breadth between groups. The clones in this table, taken by TCRdb from immuneACCESS, are in-frame only. Not every clone is retained; where verified, under half of the shortfall comes from an unresolved V gene, and the cause of the rest is unknown. V and J calls plus clone size are reproduced from that table; the DNA served to infer D and trimming. This sample gives around 370,000 clones in total; approximately 85% of them show up just once. The ten largest account for 2.5% to 3.5% of the sample.

This sample is part of a study of Ad26.COV2.S vaccination and SARS-CoV-2 variants (dated by TCRdb to the early 2020s). In the study overall: Donors in the vaccine arm were drawn from COV1001, a multicentre, randomized, double-blind, placebo-controlled phase I-IIa trial testing Ad26.COV2.S in healthy adults. Ad26.COV2.S was administered intramuscularly at a dose of 5x10^10 or 1x10^11 viral particles, either as one shot or as two shots given 56 days apart. Sequencing of the TCRbeta repertoire served to evaluate the specificity and breadth of SARS-CoV-2-reactive T cell receptors following Ad26.COV2.S vaccination. The TCR-sequenced set comprised roughly 30 samples: around 20 Ad26.COV2.S vaccine recipients, 5 placebo recipients and 8 SARS-CoV-2 convalescent individuals. Trial participants were randomized into five groups of five, in which low-dose or high-dose Ad26.COV2.S was given once or twice, or placebo was given on both occasions. Throughout the experiments and outcome assessment, investigators stayed blinded to trial group allocation.

What the research found in general, with its limitations: Comparable non-spike TCR breadth was observed between vaccine and placebo recipients, consistent with only spike being contained in the vaccine. Substantial breadth of spike-specific CD8+ and CD4+ T cell responses was reported after vaccination. The authors noted that total T cell responses may have been underestimated by the TCR breadth and depth analyses. Spike-specific TCR breadth was higher in Ad26.COV2.S recipients than in placebo recipients (P = 0.0014). The study was not powered for comparison of responses between vaccine doses or regimens.

This TCR derives from a person aged 18 to 65 who received the Ad26.COV2.S COVID-19 vaccine or a placebo. The specimen comprised peripheral blood, sampled in a trial of Ad26.COV2.S vaccine versus placebo.

The DNA sequence is given as TGCGCCAGCAGCCCCGTGAAGGGGACTGGGGCCAACGTCCTGACTTTC. It codes for CASSPVKGTGANVLTF. The rearrangement combines TRBV5-1 with TRBJ2-6; the D gene is perhaps TRBD1, on 5 matching bases. The CDR3 contains 16 residues, cysteine and phenylalanine counted. Only CDR3 DNA is held: 48 bases, read in frame from base 1. V is cut by 4 bases and J by 2 bases, and the space between the germline ends is 13 bases. Via the germline V gene, CDR1 is SGHRS and CDR2 YFSETQ.